This passage covers 7 T cell receptor beta chains from one sample sequenced in a study of spatial heterogeneity in lung cancer. TCRdb recomputed calls from the 5' RACE reads with MiXCR, one row per CDR3 protein. Of 40,000 to 50,000 distinct CDR3 sequences listed, roughly an eighth are singletons. Stated time point: sample taken at primary tumor resection. Whole RNA came from tumor, nontumor lung or frozen PBMC and was sequenced without being sorted. The sequencing here drew on PBMCs, taken at surgery. Receptors originate from a male donor with early-stage non-small cell lung cancer.

This clonotype has only a few counts. This sequence joins TRBV6-6 and TRBJ1-5, with TRBD1 as a possible D gene (5 bases). Deletions cut 2 bases from V and 1 base from J, with 9 bases between. This CDR3 region has 15 residues. From germline, CDR1 is MNHNY and CDR2 SVGAGI (reference sequence). This chain's CDR3 is CASSYRQGSNQPQHF. For the CDR3, the DNA is TGTGCCAGCAGTTACCGGCAGGGCAGCAATCAGCCCCAGCATTTT.

V is TRBV6-2 or TRBV6-3 and J is TRBJ2-7, with D possibly TRBD2 on 5 matching bases. Trimming cost V 4 bases and J 3 bases, with 10 bases left between them. The CDR3 is 13 amino acids. CDR1 and CDR2 from the germline V gene are MNHEY and SVGEGT. The CDR3 nucleotides are TGTGCCAGCAGTTTGGAGGATGGCTACGAGCAGTACTTC. Amino acids: CASSLEDGYEQYF.

V is TRBV9 and J is TRBJ2-1; TRBD2 matches 12 bases. This CDR3 spans 15 amino acids. The V and J ends lost 0 bases and 9 bases, in that order; junction bases with no gene match: 4. Germline CDR1 reads SGDLS; CDR2 reads YYNGEE. This CDR3 reads CASSVAVLAGGEQFF. CDR3 nucleotides: TGTGCCAGCAGCGTAGCCGTACTAGCGGGAGGTGAGCAGTTCTTC. Filled out from reference TRBV9 and TRBJ2-1, the complete variable domain reads DSGVTQTPKHLITATGQRVTLRCSPRSGDLSVYWYQQSLDQGLQFLIQYYNGEERAKGNILERFSAQQFPDLHSELNLSSLELGDSALYFCASSVAVLAGGEQFFGPGTRLTVL.

This clonotype was counted ten times or more. The DNA for the CDR3 is TGTGCCACCAGCAGAGATCAGGACAGCCAAGAGACCCAGTACTTC. This gives the protein CATSRDQDSQETQYF. This chain joins TRBV15 and TRBJ2-5, with D possibly being TRBD1 (6 bases). The CDR3 spans 15 residues. Germline V lookup: CDR1 LNHNV, CDR2 YYDKDF (reference sequence). Trimming took off 0 bases at V and 1 base at J, with 9 bases between the two ends.

This clonotype was recorded a few times. The V call is TRBV4-1, the J call TRBJ1-2, with 9 bases aligning to TRBD1. V trimming: 1 base; J trimming: 3 bases; junction bases outside the gene matches: 9. This CDR3 has 17 amino acids. Germline CDR1 reads MGHRA; CDR2 reads YSYEKL. The chain's CDR3 is CASSQGPSGQGHYGYTF. Written as DNA, the CDR3 is TGCGCCAGCAGCCAAGGTCCGTCGGGACAGGGTCACTATGGCTACACCTTC.

This sequence joins TRBV7-9 and TRBJ2-1; TRBD2 matches at 10 bases. Germline V lookup: CDR1 SEHNR, CDR2 FQNEAQ (reference sequence). Trimming removed 4 bases from V and 8 bases from J; junction bases left unmatched: 5. The CDR3 has 14 amino acids. The CDR3 loop is CASSSASGSHEQFF. CDR3 bases: TGTGCCAGCAGCTCAGCTAGCGGGAGCCATGAGCAGTTCTTC. The full variable domain, rest sourced from reference TRBV7-9 and TRBJ2-1, is DTGVSQNPRHKITKRGQNVTFRCDPISEHNRLYWYRQTLGQGPEFLTYFQNEAQLEKSRLLSDRFSAERPKGSFSTLEIQRTEQGDSAMYLCASSSASGSHEQFFGPGTRLTVL.

The rearrangement links TRBV20-1 to TRBJ2-7; D is undetermined. This CDR3 comprises 13 residues. Germline CDR1 is DFQATT and CDR2 is SNEGSKA (reference sequence). V was clipped by 1 base and J by 4 bases, with 11 bases between them. The CDR3 bases are TGCAGTGCTAGAGCTTCCGGTCGTTACGAGCAGTACTTC. It encodes CSARASGRYEQYF.